The 30 T cell receptor beta chains below were found in one sample sequenced in a study of T-cell reconstitution after alpha-beta-depleted transplantation in children. Using unique molecular identifiers, the investigators prepared the TCRbeta library. TCRdb re-derived calls from the PCR reads in MiXCR, one entry per CDR3 protein. The sample holds 200,000 to 300,000 distinct CDR3 sequences, 6.5% to 10% seen once. The material sequenced was PBMCs, mostly from graft donor cells, taken 180 days after TCRalphabeta/CD19-depleted stem cell transplant. The source of these receptors is a male patient aged 5 to 17 who had a stem cell transplant for acute lymphoblastic leukemia, so the T cells may come from the graft donor.

Ten or more counts support this clonotype. The chain recombines TRBV5-5 with TRBJ2-7; a possible D gene is TRBD2 (7 bases). The CDR3 sequence is 16 residues long. From germline, CDR1 is SGHKS and CDR2 YYEKEE (reference sequence). V was pared by 0 bases and J by 3 bases, with 16 bases between. CDR3 loop: CASSLGGGLADYEQYF. The CDR3 bases are TGTGCCAGCAGCTTGGGAGGGGGGCTAGCGGACTACGAGCAGTACTTC.

This clonotype was recorded many times. The chain carries TRBV6-2 or TRBV6-3 and TRBJ1-5; D may be TRBD1 (5 bases). This CDR3 has 14 residues. Germline CDR1 reads MNHEY; CDR2 reads SVGEGT. Trimming cost V 2 bases and J 3 bases, with 8 bases left between them. The CDR3 sequence is CASSYHRFNQPQHF. CDR3 nucleotide sequence: TGTGCCAGCAGTTACCACAGGTTCAATCAGCCCCAGCATTTT.

This clonotype was detected many times. V is TRBV20-1 and J is TRBJ2-3, with TRBD1 matching 12 bases. CDR3 length equals 15 residues. The ends lost 7 bases at V and 4 bases at J; junction bases unmatched: 9. In germline, CDR1 is DFQATT, CDR2 SNEGSKA (reference sequence). CDR3 nucleotides: TGCAGTGTCATTACCGGGACAGGGGGCGCAGATACGCAGTATTTT. It encodes CSVITGTGGADTQYF.

This clonotype was picked up many times. The J gene is TRBJ1-3, the V gene TRBV12-3 or TRBV12-4; unclear D gene. Trimming cost V 7 bases and J 4 bases, with 14 bases left between them. The CDR3 totals 14 residues. The chain's CDR3 is CASIIRGSGNTIYF. The CDR3 DNA is TGTGCCAGCATCATCCGGGGTTCGGGAAACACCATATATTTT.

This clonotype was detected ten times or more. The chain is built from TRBV11-1 and TRBJ2-5; weak D call: TRBD1 (6 bases). V lost 5 bases, J lost 0 bases, and 13 bases lay in between. CDR1 and CDR2 from the germline V gene are SGHAT and FQDESV (reference sequence). CDR3 length: 15 amino acids. The CDR3 DNA reads TGTGCCAGCAGCCCGCTGACAGGCTACCAAGAGACCCAGTACTTC. It yields the protein CASSPLTGYQETQYF.

This clonotype was counted once. A read error may be the cause here, since a much bigger clone is one base away. The J gene is TRBJ2-7, the V gene TRBV11-2, with TRBD1 matching over 7 bases. The length of the CDR3 is 16 residues. CDR1 SGHAT and CDR2 FQNNGV come from the germline V gene. V was clipped by 5 bases and J by 2 bases; unmatched bases: 12. In nucleotides, the CDR3 is TGTGCCAGCAGCCCCCAACCCGGGACAGTGCCCTACGAGCAGTACTTC. This encodes CASSPQPGTVPYEQYF.

This clonotype was seen only a few times. The chain couples TRBV3-1 to TRBJ1-2, with 7 nucleotides matching TRBD1. V was clipped by 6 bases and J by 5 bases; unmatched bases: 6. Per germline, CDR1 LGHDT and CDR2 YNNKEL (reference sequence). The CDR3 is 13 amino acids. The CDR3 spells CASSYRGQYGYTF. The CDR3 DNA is TGTGCCAGCAGTTACAGGGGACAATATGGCTACACCTTC. The complete variable domain, with remaining parts taken from reference TRBV3-1 and TRBJ1-2, reads DTAVSQTPKYLVTQMGNDKSIKCEQNLGHDTMYWYKQDSKKFLKIMFSYNNKELIINETVPNRFSPKSPDKAHLNLHINSLELGDSAVYFCASSYRGQYGYTFGSGTRLTVV.

This clonotype was recorded many times. The chain carries TRBV27 and TRBJ1-5, with D perhaps TRBD1 (5 bases). Trimming left V 5 bases short and J 7 bases short, with 12 bases between. Germline V gene lookup returns CDR1 MNHEY and CDR2 SMNVEV (reference sequence). This CDR3 comprises 13 residues. The CDR3 here is CASSPVGVQPQHF. The CDR3 region has the DNA TGTGCCAGCAGTCCGGTGGGGGTCCAGCCCCAGCATTTT.

This clonotype appeared a few times. The chain is built from TRBV15 and TRBJ1-5, with D possibly matching TRBD1 (6 bases). Germline V CDR1 and CDR2: LNHNV, YYDKDF (reference sequence). This CDR3 comprises 15 residues. Trimming took 3 bases from V and 1 from J, leaving 10 bases between them. CDR3 sequence reads: CATSSRRGSNQPQHF. Written as DNA, the CDR3 is TGTGCCACCAGCAGCCGCAGGGGAAGCAATCAGCCCCAGCATTTT. Drawing the rest from reference TRBV15 and TRBJ1-5, the complete variable domain is DAMVIQNPRYQVTQFGKPVTLSCSQTLNHNVMYWYQQKSSQAPKLLFHYYDKDFNNEADTPDNFQSRRPNTSFCFLDIRSPGLGDTAMYLCATSSRRGSNQPQHFGDGTRLSIL.

This clonotype was seen at least ten times. The chain combines TRBV12-3 or TRBV12-4 with TRBJ2-3, with 8 positions matching TRBD2. This CDR3 is 17 amino acids long. The J segment lost 1 base and the V segment lost 5 bases, leaving 11 bases of the junction unmatched. The CDR3 here is CASSTNPGTRGTDTQYF. The CDR3 DNA reads as TGTGCCAGCAGTACGAATCCCGGGACTAGAGGCACAGATACGCAGTATTTT.

Comment on this clonotype: This may be a read error: a much more frequent sequence differs by one nucleotide. This chain uses TRBV10-1 with TRBJ2-2; TRBD2 aligns across 14 bases. The junction had 11 bases not matched to a gene; V was cut back by 5 bases and J by 6 bases. This CDR3 is built from 18 residues. CDR1 and CDR2 from the germline V gene are WNHNN and SYGVQD (reference sequence). The CDR3 nucleotides are TGCGCCAGCAGTCCGACTAGCGGGAGGGCCATCACTCCCGGGGAGCTGTTTTTT. Its protein is CASSPTSGRAITPGELFF.

This clonotype has a count of ten or more. V usage is TRBV6-2 or TRBV6-3 and J usage is TRBJ2-1, with 9 bases identical to TRBD1. CDR1 and CDR2 (germline): MNHEY, SVGEGT. The trim removed 6 bases at V and 10 bases at J, leaving 13 bases unmatched. The CDR3 length is 15 residues. In DNA form, the CDR3 reads TGTGCCAGCAGGCACCGGGACAGGGTCCTCGGGGAGCAGTTCTTC. It encodes CASRHRDRVLGEQFF.

Ten or more counts support this clonotype. This chain uses TRBV7-9 with TRBJ1-1; TRBD1 matches 8 bases. The CDR3 extends over 15 amino acids. Germline lookup yields CDR1 SEHNR and CDR2 FQNEAQ (reference sequence). The V gene end was trimmed by 1 base and the J gene end by 5 bases; junction bases not matched to a gene: 6. The CDR3 spells CASSLGTGGWTEAFF. Here the CDR3 DNA reads TGTGCCAGCAGCTTAGGTACAGGGGGTTGGACTGAAGCTTTCTTT.

On this clonotype itself: This clone may be a read error of a much larger clone one base away. Given the absence of the conserved phenylalanine or tryptophan at the CDR3 end, a read error is likely. The genes are TRBV5-6 and TRBJ1-1; D perhaps matches TRBD1 (6 bases). This CDR3 is 13 amino acids long. V was clipped by 6 bases and J by 0 bases, with 9 bases between them. The germline gives CDR1 SGHDT, CDR2 YYEEEE. CDR3 amino acids: CASKAGVNTEAFL. The CDR3 DNA follows: TGTGCCAGCAAAGCAGGGGTGAACACTGAAGCTTTCCTT.

This clonotype was seen at least ten times. The chain couples TRBV5-1 to TRBJ2-3; D may be TRBD1 (5 bases). The CDR3 is made up of 15 amino acids. CDR1 is SGHRS, CDR2 YFSETQ, per germline. V gave up 7 bases and J gave up 0 bases, with 15 bases separating them. The CDR3 DNA reads as TGCGCCAGCTCCCAAGACAGAACAAGCACAGATACGCAGTATTTT. Protein sequence: CASSQDRTSTDTQYF.

This clonotype was counted many times. The chain links TRBV7-9 to TRBJ2-3; D is ambiguous. Germline V gene data show CDR1 as SEHNR and CDR2 as FQNEAQ (reference sequence). Deletions cut 2 bases from V and 10 bases from J, with 13 bases between. The CDR3 extends over 13 amino acids. The CDR3 loop reads CASSLSVRSAQYF. CDR3 nucleotide sequence: TGTGCCAGCAGCTTATCCGTTAGGTCGGCGCAGTATTTT.

Comments on this clonotype: A much larger clone sits a single nucleotide away, making a read error possible. Here the CDR3 DNA reads TGTGCCAGCAGCCAAGATGGGGTTGAAAAAGTGTTTTTT. This gives the protein CASSQDGVEKVFF. The rearrangement links TRBV4-2 to TRBJ1-4; no definite D call. This CDR3 is 13 amino acids long. Per the germline V gene, CDR1 is LGHNA and CDR2 is YNFKEQ.

This clonotype was counted ten times or more. The chain employs TRBV11-2 and TRBJ2-6, with D unresolved. The CDR3 runs 14 residues. CDR1 is SGHAT and CDR2 is FQNNGV in the germline V gene. V lost 4 bases and J 0 bases, leaving 4 bases between the germline ends. CDR3 DNA: TGTGCCAGCAGCTCCCTCTCTGGGGCCAACGTCCTGACTTTC. Its translation: CASSSLSGANVLTF.

Many counts were recorded for this clonotype. The CDR3 loop reads CASSLGGPTNEKLFF. The CDR3 DNA reads as TGTGCCAGCAGCTTAGGGGGCCCAACTAATGAAAAACTGTTTTTT. The rearrangement joins TRBV5-5 to TRBJ1-4; 7 nucleotides match TRBD1. J gave up 0 bases and V 2 bases, and 1 base lay outside the gene matches. The germline CDR1 and CDR2 sequences are SGHKS and YYEKEE (reference sequence). The CDR3 loop spans 15 amino acids. The variable domain in full, with the rest retrieved from reference TRBV5-5 and TRBJ1-4, is DAGVTQSPTHLIKTRGQQVTLRCSPISGHKSVSWYQQVLGQGPQFIFQYYEKEERGRGNFPDRFSARQFPNYSSELNVNALLLGDSALYLCASSLGGPTNEKLFFGSGTQLSVL.

This clonotype was found once. The gene calls are TRBV7-2 and TRBJ2-3, with D uncertain. V dropped 1 base and J dropped 1 base, with 6 bases sitting between them. Germline V lookup: CDR1 SGHTA, CDR2 FQGNSA. The CDR3 contains 14 residues. This chain's CDR3 is CASSLDFRTDTQYF. CDR3 sequence (DNA): TGTGCCAGCAGCTTAGATTTTCGCACAGATACGCAGTATTTT.

This clonotype was recorded at least ten times. The rearrangement links TRBV5-1 to TRBJ1-6; TRBD1 matches 8 bases. The CDR3 covers 18 residues. Germline CDR1 is SGHRS and CDR2 is YFSETQ. The J segment lost 0 bases and the V segment lost 4 bases, leaving 9 bases of the junction unmatched. In DNA, the CDR3 is TGCGCCAGCAGCCAGGGACAGGCCGAATTCTCCTATAATTCACCCCTCCACTTT. This gives the protein CASSQGQAEFSYNSPLHF.

This clonotype was seen at least ten times. J is TRBJ1-2 and V is TRBV7-9, with a possible D match to TRBD1 (6 bases). The V end was cut by 1 base, the J end by 4 bases, with 10 bases between. CDR1 is SEHNR and CDR2 is FQNEAQ in the germline V gene (reference sequence). CDR3 length: 14 residues. The CDR3 here is CASSLGTASYGYTF. In DNA form, the CDR3 reads TGTGCCAGCAGCTTAGGGACAGCTAGCTATGGCTACACCTTC.

Ten or more counts support this clonotype. The J gene is TRBJ1-3, the V gene TRBV5-6; maybe TRBD1 (6 bases). This CDR3 has 16 residues. The germline CDR1 and CDR2 sequences are SGHDT and YYEEEE. Trimming shortened V by 0 bases and J by 0 bases, and 10 bases separated the two germline ends. The CDR3 DNA reads as TGTGCCAGCAGCTTGGGGGGGCTTCCCTCTGGAAACACCATATATTTT. Translation: CASSLGGLPSGNTIYF.

Many counts were recorded for this clonotype. V gene TRBV7-3 combines with J gene TRBJ1-1; TRBD1 might be the D (5 bases). Germline CDR1 and CDR2: SGHTA and FQGTGA. The CDR3 runs to 14 residues. Between the trimmed V and J ends, which lost 2 bases and 4 bases, there was a span of 11 bases. CDR3 protein: CASSLAGRGTEAFF. DNA of the CDR3: TGTGCCAGCAGCTTAGCGGGGAGGGGCACTGAAGCTTTCTTT.

This clonotype occurred many times. The CDR3 spells CASSADGPGELFF. In DNA form, the CDR3 reads TGTGCCAGCAGCGCGGACGGGCCCGGGGAGCTGTTTTTT. This chain joins TRBV7-3 and TRBJ2-2; no reliable D call. The CDR3 is 13 residues long. V shed 5 bases and J shed 6 bases, with 10 bases lying between them. Germline CDR1 and CDR2: SGHTA and FQGTGA.

This clonotype has ten or more counts. The chain is built from TRBV10-3 and TRBJ1-1; a weak D match, TRBD1 (6 bases). Germline V CDR1 and CDR2: ENHRY, SYGVKD. The length of the CDR3 is 13 residues. Trimming stripped 3 bases from V and 5 bases from J, with 10 bases between. The CDR3 loop is CAISETGRTEAFF. The CDR3 DNA sequence: TGTGCCATCAGTGAAACAGGGCGTACTGAAGCTTTCTTT.

This clonotype was seen a few times. The rearrangement links TRBV9 to TRBJ2-1, with 15 positions matching TRBD2. The J segment lost 2 bases and the V segment lost 3 bases, leaving 9 bases of the junction unmatched. The CDR3 length is 19 residues. CDR1 is SGDLS, CDR2 YYNGEE, per germline. The CDR3 DNA sequence: TGTGCCAGCAGCGACCCGGGACTAGCGGGAGGTAAGGCCTACAATGAGCAGTTCTTC. Translating gives CASSDPGLAGGKAYNEQFF.

This clonotype was counted ten times or more. The chain carries TRBV18 and TRBJ1-2, with 7 nucleotides matching TRBD1. Unmatched junction bases numbered 7, after V lost 1 base and J lost 5 bases. The CDR3 runs to 15 residues. Germline CDR1 reads KGHSH; CDR2 reads LQKENI. The CDR3 sequence is CASSPLDREDYGYTF. CDR3 in DNA: TGTGCCAGCTCACCACTAGACAGGGAGGATTATGGCTACACCTTC.

This clonotype appeared many times. The gene calls are TRBV3-1 and TRBJ2-5; D could derive from TRBD1 or TRBD2 (5 bases each). There are 16 residues in the CDR3. Trimming cost V 0 bases and J 4 bases, with 15 bases left between them. Germline assignment: CDR1 LGHDT and CDR2 YNNKEL (reference sequence). The CDR3 sequence: CASSQDLGELVETQYF. The DNA of the CDR3 is TGTGCCAGCAGCCAAGATTTGGGGGAACTCGTAGAGACCCAGTACTTC.

A remark on this clonotype: A much larger clone differs from this one at a single base, so this may be a read error. V is TRBV12-3 or TRBV12-4 and J is TRBJ2-2; 8 bases are a match to TRBD2. J lost 0 bases, V lost 3 bases, and 6 bases had no gene match. This CDR3 has 17 residues. The CDR3 DNA reads as TGTGCCAGCAGTTTCGAACCAGCGGGGGCGAACACCGGGGAGCTGTTTTTT. Amino acids: CASSFEPAGANTGELFF.